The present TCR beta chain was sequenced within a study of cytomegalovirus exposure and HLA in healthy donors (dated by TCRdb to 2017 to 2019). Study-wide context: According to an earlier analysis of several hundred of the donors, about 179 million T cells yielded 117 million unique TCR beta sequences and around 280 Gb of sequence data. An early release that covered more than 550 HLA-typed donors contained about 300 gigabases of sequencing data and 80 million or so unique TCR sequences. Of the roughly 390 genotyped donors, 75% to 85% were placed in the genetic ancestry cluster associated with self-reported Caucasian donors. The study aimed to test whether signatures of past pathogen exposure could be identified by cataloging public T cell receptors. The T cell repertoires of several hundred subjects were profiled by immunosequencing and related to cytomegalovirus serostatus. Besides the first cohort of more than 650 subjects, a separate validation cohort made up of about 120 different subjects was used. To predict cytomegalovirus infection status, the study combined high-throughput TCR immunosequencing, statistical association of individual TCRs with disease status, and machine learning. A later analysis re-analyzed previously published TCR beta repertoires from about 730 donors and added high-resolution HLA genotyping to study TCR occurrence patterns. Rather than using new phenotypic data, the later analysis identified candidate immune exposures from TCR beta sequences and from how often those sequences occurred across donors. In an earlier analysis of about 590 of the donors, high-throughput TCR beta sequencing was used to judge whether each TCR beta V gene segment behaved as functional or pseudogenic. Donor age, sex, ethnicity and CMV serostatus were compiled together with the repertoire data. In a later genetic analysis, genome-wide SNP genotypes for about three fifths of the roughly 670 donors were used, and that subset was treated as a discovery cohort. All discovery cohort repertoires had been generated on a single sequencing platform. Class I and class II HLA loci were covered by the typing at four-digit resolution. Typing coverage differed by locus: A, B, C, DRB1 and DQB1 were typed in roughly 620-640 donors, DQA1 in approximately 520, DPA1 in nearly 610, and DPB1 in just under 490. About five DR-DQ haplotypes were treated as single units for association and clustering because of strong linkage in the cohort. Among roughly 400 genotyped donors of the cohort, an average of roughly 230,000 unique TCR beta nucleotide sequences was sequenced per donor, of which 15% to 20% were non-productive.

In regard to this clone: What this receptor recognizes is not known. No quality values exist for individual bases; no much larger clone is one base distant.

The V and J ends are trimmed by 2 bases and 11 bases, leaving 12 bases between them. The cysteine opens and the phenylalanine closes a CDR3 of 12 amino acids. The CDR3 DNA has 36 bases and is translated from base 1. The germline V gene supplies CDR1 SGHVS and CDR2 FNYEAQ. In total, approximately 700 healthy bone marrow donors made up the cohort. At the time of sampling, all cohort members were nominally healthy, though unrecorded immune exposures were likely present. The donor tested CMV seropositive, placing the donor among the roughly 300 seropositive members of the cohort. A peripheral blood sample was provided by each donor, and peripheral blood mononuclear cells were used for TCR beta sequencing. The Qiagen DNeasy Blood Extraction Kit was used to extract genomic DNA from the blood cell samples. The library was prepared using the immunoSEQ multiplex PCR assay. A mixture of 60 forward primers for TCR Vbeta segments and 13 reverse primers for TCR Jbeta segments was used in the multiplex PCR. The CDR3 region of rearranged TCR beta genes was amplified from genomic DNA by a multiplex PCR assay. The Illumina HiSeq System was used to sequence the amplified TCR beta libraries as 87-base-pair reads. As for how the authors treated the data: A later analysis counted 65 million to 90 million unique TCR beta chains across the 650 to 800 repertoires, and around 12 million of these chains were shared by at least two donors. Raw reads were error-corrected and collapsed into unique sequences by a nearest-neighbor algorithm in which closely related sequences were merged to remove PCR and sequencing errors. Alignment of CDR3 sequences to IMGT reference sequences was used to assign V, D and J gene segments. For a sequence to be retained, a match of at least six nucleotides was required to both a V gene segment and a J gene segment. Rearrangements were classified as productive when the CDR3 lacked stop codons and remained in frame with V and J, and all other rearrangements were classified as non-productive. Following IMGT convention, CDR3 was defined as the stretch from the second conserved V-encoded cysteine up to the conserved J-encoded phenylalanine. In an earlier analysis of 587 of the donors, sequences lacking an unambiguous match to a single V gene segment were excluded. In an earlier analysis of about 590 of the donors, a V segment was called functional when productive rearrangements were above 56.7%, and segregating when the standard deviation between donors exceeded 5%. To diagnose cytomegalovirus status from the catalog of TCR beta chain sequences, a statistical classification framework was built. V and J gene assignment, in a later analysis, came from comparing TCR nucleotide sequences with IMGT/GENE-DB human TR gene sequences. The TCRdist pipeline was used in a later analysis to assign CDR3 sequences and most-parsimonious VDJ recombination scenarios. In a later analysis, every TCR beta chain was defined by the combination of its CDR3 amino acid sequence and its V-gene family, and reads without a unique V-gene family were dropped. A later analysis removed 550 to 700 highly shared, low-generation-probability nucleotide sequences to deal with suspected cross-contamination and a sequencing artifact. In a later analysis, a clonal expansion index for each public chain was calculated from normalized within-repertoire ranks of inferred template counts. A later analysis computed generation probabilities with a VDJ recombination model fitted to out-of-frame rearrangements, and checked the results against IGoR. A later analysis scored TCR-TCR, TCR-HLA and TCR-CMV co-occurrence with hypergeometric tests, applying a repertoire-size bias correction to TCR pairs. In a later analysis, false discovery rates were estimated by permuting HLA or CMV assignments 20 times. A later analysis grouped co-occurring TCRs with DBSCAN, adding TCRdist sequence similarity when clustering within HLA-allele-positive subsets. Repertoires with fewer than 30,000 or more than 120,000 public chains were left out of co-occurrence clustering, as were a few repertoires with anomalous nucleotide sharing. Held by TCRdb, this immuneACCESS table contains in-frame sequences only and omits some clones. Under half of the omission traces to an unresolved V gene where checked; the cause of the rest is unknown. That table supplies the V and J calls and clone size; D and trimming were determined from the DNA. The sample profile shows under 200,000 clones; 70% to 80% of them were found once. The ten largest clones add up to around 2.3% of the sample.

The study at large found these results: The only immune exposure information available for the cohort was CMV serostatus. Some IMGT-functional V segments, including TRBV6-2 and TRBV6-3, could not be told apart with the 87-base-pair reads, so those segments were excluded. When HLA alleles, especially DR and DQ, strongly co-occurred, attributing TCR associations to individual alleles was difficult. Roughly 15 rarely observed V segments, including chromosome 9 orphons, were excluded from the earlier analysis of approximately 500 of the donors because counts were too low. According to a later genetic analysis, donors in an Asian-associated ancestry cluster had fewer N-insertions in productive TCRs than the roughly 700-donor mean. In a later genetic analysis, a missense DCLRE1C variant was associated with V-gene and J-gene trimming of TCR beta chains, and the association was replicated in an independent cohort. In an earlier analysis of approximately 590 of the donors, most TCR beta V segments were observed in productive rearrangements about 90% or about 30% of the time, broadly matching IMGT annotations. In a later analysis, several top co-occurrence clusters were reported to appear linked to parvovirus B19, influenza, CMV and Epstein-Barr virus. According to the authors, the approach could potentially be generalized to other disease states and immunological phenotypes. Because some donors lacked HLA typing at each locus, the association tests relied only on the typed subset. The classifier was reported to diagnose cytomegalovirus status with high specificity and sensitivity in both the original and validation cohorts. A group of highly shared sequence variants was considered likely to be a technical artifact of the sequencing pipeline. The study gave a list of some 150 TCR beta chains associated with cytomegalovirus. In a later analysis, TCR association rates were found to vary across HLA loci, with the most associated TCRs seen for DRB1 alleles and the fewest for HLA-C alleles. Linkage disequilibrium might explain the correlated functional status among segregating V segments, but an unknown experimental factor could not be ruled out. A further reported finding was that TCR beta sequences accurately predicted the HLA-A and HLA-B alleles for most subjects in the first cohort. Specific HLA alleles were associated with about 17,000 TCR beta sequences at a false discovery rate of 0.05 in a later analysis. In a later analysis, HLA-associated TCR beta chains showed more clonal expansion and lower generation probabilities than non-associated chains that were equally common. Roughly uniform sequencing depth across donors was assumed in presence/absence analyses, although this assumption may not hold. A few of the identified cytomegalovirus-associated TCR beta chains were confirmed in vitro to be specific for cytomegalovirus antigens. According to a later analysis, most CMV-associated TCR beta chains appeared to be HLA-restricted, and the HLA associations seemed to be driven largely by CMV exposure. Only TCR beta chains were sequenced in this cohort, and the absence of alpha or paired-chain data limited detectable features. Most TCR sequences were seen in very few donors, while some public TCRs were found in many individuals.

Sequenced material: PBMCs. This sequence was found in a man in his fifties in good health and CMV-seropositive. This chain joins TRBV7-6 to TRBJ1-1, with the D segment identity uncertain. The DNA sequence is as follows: TGTGCCAGCAGCTTAACGGGTGGTGAGGCTTTCTTT. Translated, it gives CASSLTGGEAFF. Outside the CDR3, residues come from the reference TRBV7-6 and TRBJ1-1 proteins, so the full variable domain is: GAGVSQSPRYKVTKRGQDVALRCDPISGHVSLYWYRQALGQGPEFLTYFNYEAQQDKSGLPNDRFSAERPEGSISTLTIQRTEQRDSAMYRCASSLTGGEAFFGQGTRLTVV.